This T cell receptor beta chain was retrieved from a study of CD8 T cells in Susac syndrome. CD8+ and CD4+ blood T cells underwent TCR beta sequencing. Matched for age and sex, the controls were healthy donors. The authors reverse transcribed about 0.5 to 1 ug RNA with random hexamers. Coverage of TCR beta CDR3 amplification by immunoSEQ multiplex PCR extended to 54 Vbeta and 13 Jbeta. TCRdb analysed the immunoSEQ multiplex PCR reads with MiXCR anew, one entry per CDR3 protein. The data contain about 160,000 distinct CDR3 sequences, around 93% of them singletons. The CDR3 consists of 13 residues. V dropped 0 bases and J dropped 7 bases, with 9 bases sitting between them. The germline V gene has CDR1 LNHNV and CDR2 YYDKDF (reference sequence).

Sequenced material: CD4+ T cells from PBMCs. This rearrangement joins TRBV15 to TRBJ1-1; no definite D call. This receptor was taken from a human donor in good health. The CDR3 DNA follows: TGTGCCACCAGCAGAGATATCGACGGTGAAGCTTTCTTT. Translating it yields CATSRDIDGEAFF.